A single sample is the source of the 23 T cell receptor beta chains below, sequenced in a study of T cells in Graves' hyperthyroidism and ophthalmopathy. RNA transcripts provided the source from which TCR beta CDR3 regions were amplified. In the first-round RT-PCR of the TCR CDR3, the HTBI primer set was used. TCRdb itself ran the multiplex PCR reads through MiXCR, one entry per CDR3 protein. The sample lists under 400,000 distinct CDR3 sequences; approximately 16% were seen once. Specimen: blood. Every receptor here comes from a woman between 55 and 75 years old with Graves' ophthalmopathy.

This clonotype occurred many times. The chain employs TRBV5-1 and TRBJ2-6; tentatively, D is TRBD2 (6 bases). This CDR3 is built from 15 residues. CDR1 is SGHRS, CDR2 YFSETQ, per germline. V was trimmed by 4 bases and J by 2 bases, leaving 10 bases between them. The CDR3 loop is CASSPGVAGANVLTF. In DNA form, the CDR3 reads TGCGCCAGCAGCCCGGGGGTGGCTGGGGCCAACGTCCTGACTTTC.

Worth noting for this clonotype: This clone may be a read error of a much larger clone one base away. The missing conserved phenylalanine or tryptophan at the end of this CDR3 makes a read error likely. The gene calls are TRBV3-1 and TRBJ1-3, with TRBD1 matching 7 bases. CDR3 length equals 14 residues. Germline V gene sequence: CDR1 LGHDT, CDR2 YNNKEL (reference sequence). V gave up 3 bases and J gave up 5 bases; unmatched junction bases: 4. The chain's CDR3 is CASSHRQGRNTIYS. CDR3 nucleotides: TGTGCCAGCAGCCATCGACAGGGTAGAAACACCATATATTCT.

The sample holds a few counts of this clonotype. The chain is built from TRBV10-2 and TRBJ2-3, with a weak D call TRBD2 (5 bases). V lost 0 bases, J lost 5 bases, and 12 bases lay in between. The CDR3 is made up of 15 amino acids. CDR1 is WSHSY and CDR2 is SAAADI in the germline V gene. CDR3 amino acids: CASSESMGRGDTQYF. The CDR3 DNA follows: TGCGCCAGCAGTGAGTCGATGGGTCGGGGAGATACGCAGTATTTT.

This clonotype was counted between two and nine times. The gene calls are TRBV19 and TRBJ1-5, with 8 bases fitting TRBD1. The CDR3 is 14 residues long. Trimming took 9 bases from V and 6 from J; bases not matched to a gene: 10. In germline, CDR1 is LNHDA, CDR2 SQIVND (reference sequence). The CDR3 loop reads CASEGQGGGQPQHF. CDR3 coding DNA: TGTGCCAGCGAAGGACAGGGAGGTGGTCAGCCCCAGCATTTT. Full variable domain (rest looked up from reference TRBV19 and TRBJ1-5): DGGITQSPKYLFRKEGQNVTLSCEQNLNHDAMYWYRQDPGQGLRLIYYSQIVNDFQKGDIAEGYSVSREKKESFPLTVTSAQKNPTAFYLCASEGQGGGQPQHFGDGTRLSIL.

The rearrangement uses TRBV19 and TRBJ2-7; 14 bases line up with TRBD2. The CDR3 is made up of 16 amino acids. V dropped 5 bases and J dropped 4; count of bases not matched to a gene: 7. CDR1 is LNHDA, CDR2 SQIVND, per germline (reference sequence). The CDR3 region is CASSAGLAGDRYEQYF. The CDR3 region has the DNA TGTGCCAGTAGTGCGGGACTAGCGGGAGATAGGTACGAGCAGTACTTC.

This clonotype came up many times. The J gene is TRBJ2-5, the V gene TRBV28; D remains ambiguous. Germline lookup yields CDR1 MDHEN and CDR2 SYDVKM. V lost 5 bases and J lost 5, with 9 bases in between. The CDR3 is made up of 12 amino acids. CDR3: CASSLPRETQYF. The CDR3 nucleotides read TGTGCCAGCAGTCTCCCCAGGGAGACCCAGTACTTC.

A note on this clonotype: Mismatch with germline at one junction end may stem from a read error. The chain is built from TRBV20-1 and TRBJ2-1, with 12 bases fitting TRBD2. Germline CDR1 reads DFQATT; CDR2 reads SNEGSKA (reference sequence). CDR3 length equals 17 residues. The CDR3 reads CSVTIPRLAGVDNERFF. As DNA, the CDR3 is TGCAGTGTCACAATCCCACGACTAGCGGGAGTAGACAATGAGCGGTTCTTC.

This clonotype was counted ten times or more. The chain uses TRBV7-9 and TRBJ2-7; unclear D gene. This CDR3 contains 11 residues. Germline values: CDR1 SEHNR, CDR2 FQNEAQ (reference sequence). V dropped 3 bases and J dropped 6 bases, with 6 bases sitting between them. DNA of the CDR3: TGTGCCAGCAGCTTCCCCGGCGAGCAGTACTTC. This translates into CASSFPGEQYF.

This clonotype was counted a few times. The V call is TRBV7-9, the J call TRBJ1-5; D remains unclear. Trimming cost V 0 bases and J 5 bases, with 5 bases left between them. The CDR3 runs to 13 residues. CDR1 SEHNR and CDR2 FQNEAQ come from the germline V gene (reference sequence). CDR3 in DNA: TGTGCCAGCAGCTTAGCGAGGGATCAGCCCCAGCATTTT. Encoded protein: CASSLARDQPQHF.

This clonotype has ten or more counts. The chain recombines TRBV5-5 with TRBJ2-1; 9 bases are shared with TRBD2. The CDR3 covers 15 residues. Per germline, CDR1 SGHKS and CDR2 YYEKEE (reference sequence). V lost 6 bases to trimming and J lost 1 base; unmatched junction nucleotides: 5. CDR3: CASNPTSGSYNEQFF. The CDR3 coding sequence is TGTGCCAGCAACCCGACTAGCGGTTCCTACAATGAGCAGTTCTTC.

In its sample, this clonotype was seen a few times. The chain carries TRBV19 and TRBJ2-7; a possible D gene is TRBD1 (6 bases). CDR1 is LNHDA, CDR2 SQIVND, per germline (reference sequence). This CDR3 comprises 13 residues. Trimming left V 5 bases short and J 6 bases short, with 14 bases between. This CDR3 is CASSDRTLREQYF. In DNA, the CDR3 is TGTGCCAGTAGTGACAGGACCCTACGCGAGCAGTACTTC. Supplemented by reference TRBV19 and TRBJ2-7, the full variable domain reads DGGITQSPKYLFRKEGQNVTLSCEQNLNHDAMYWYRQDPGQGLRLIYYSQIVNDFQKGDIAEGYSVSREKKESFPLTVTSAQKNPTAFYLCASSDRTLREQYFGPGTRLTVT.

The table lists this clonotype with a few counts. This sequence may be a read error, since a much larger clone differs from it by one base. The rearrangement joins TRBV3-1 to TRBJ1-6; D uncertain. The CDR3 sequence is 14 residues long. CDR1 LGHDT and CDR2 YNNKEL come from the germline V gene (reference sequence). The V and J ends lost 8 bases and 7 bases respectively, with 15 bases between them. This CDR3 is CASGLTIGNSPLHF. For the CDR3, the DNA is TGTGCCAGCGGCCTGACAATTGGAAATTCACCCCTCCACTTT. Full variable domain (outside the CDR3, taken from reference TRBV3-1 and TRBJ1-6): DTAVSQTPKYLVTQMGNDKSIKCEQNLGHDTMYWYKQDSKKFLKIMFSYNNKELIINETVPNRFSPKSPDKAHLNLHINSLELGDSAVYFCASGLTIGNSPLHFGNGTRLTVT.

This clonotype showed up just a few times. The chain combines TRBV29-1 with TRBJ1-2; no clear D gene. In germline, CDR1 is SQVTM, CDR2 ANQGSEA. The V end lost 0 bases, the J end lost 2 bases, and 7 bases lay between the germline ends. This CDR3 is 13 amino acids long. In DNA form, the CDR3 reads TGCAGCGTTGAAGAAGGCGGGAACTATGGCTACACCTTC. This sequence encodes CSVEEGGNYGYTF.

This clonotype has only one observation. The genes are TRBV7-2 and TRBJ1-3; D is ambiguous. Germline CDR1 SGHTA, CDR2 FQGNSA. Trimming removed 5 bases from V and 3 bases from J, with 8 bases in between. The CDR3 runs 13 residues. CDR3 residues: CASSPLNGNTIYF. The CDR3 DNA is TGTGCCAGCAGCCCCTTAAATGGAAACACCATATATTTT.

This rearrangement joins TRBV11-2 to TRBJ2-5; 9 bases align to TRBD2. This CDR3 region has 14 residues. Germline loops: CDR1 SGHAT, CDR2 FQNNGV. V lost 5 bases and J lost 5; bases outside the gene matches: 6. Here the CDR3 DNA reads TGTGCCAGCAGCCAAGGACTAGCGAGCGAGACCCAGTACTTC. Translation gives CASSQGLASETQYF.

The sample holds many counts of this clonotype. The chain combines TRBV3-1 with TRBJ2-2; 8 bases map to TRBD1. V dropped 3 bases and J dropped 4; count of bases not matched to a gene: 4. CDR3 length: 15 residues. Germline V gene data show CDR1 as LGHDT and CDR2 as YNNKEL (reference sequence). The CDR3 DNA reads as TGTGCCAGCAGCCACACCGGGACAGGCACCGGGGAGCTGTTTTTT. This sequence encodes CASSHTGTGTGELFF.

As DNA, the CDR3 is TGTGCCAGCAGTCTCTCCCCAATTTCCTACGAGCAGTACTTC. This encodes CASSLSPISYEQYF. The V gene is TRBV28, the J gene TRBJ2-7; D is ambiguous. The CDR3 extends over 14 amino acids. Per germline, CDR1 MDHEN and CDR2 SYDVKM. Trimming took off 5 bases at V and 1 base at J, with 12 bases between the two ends.

There are many counts of this clonotype. The chain joins TRBV12-3 or TRBV12-4 to TRBJ2-5; D may correspond to TRBD1 or TRBD2 (6 bases each). The CDR3 runs to 13 residues. The ends were cut back, 9 bases at V and 5 bases at J, with 16 bases in the middle. As DNA, the CDR3 is TGTGCCAGTCTAGGGGGGCGGTCGGAGACCCAGTACTTC. It is translated as CASLGGRSETQYF.

This CDR3 is CASSLVGGGFNEQFF. CDR3 nucleotide sequence: TGTGCCAGCAGTTTAGTGGGAGGGGGGTTCAATGAGCAGTTCTTC. This chain connects TRBV28 to TRBJ2-1; possibly TRBD2 for D (7 bases). The CDR3 has 15 residues. The V end was cut by 2 bases, the J end by 6 bases, with 14 bases between. Germline V gene sequence: CDR1 MDHEN, CDR2 SYDVKM.

This clonotype was seen many times. CDR3 region: CASSPRAGVNEQFF. CDR3 bases: TGCGCCAGCAGCCCACGTGCAGGGGTCAATGAGCAGTTCTTC. The gene calls are TRBV5-1 and TRBJ2-1; D may be TRBD1 (6 bases). V was cut by 4 bases and J by 6 bases, with 14 bases left in between. From germline, CDR1 is SGHRS and CDR2 YFSETQ. This CDR3 has 14 residues.

In its sample, this clonotype was seen many times. The chain is built from TRBV28 and TRBJ1-5, with 10 bases aligning to TRBD1. There are 17 residues in the CDR3. V dropped 6 bases and J dropped 3; count of bases not matched to a gene: 11. Germline V gene data show CDR1 as MDHEN and CDR2 as SYDVKM. CDR3 in amino acids: CASSPTGTGALNQPQHF. CDR3 in DNA: TGTGCCAGCAGCCCTACCGGGACAGGGGCCCTCAATCAGCCCCAGCATTTT. Together with reference TRBV28 and TRBJ1-5, the CDR3 gives the full variable domain: DVKVTQSSRYLVKRTGEKVFLECVQDMDHENMFWYRQDPGLGLRLIYFSYDVKMKEKGDIPEGYSVSREKKERFSLILESASTNQTSMYLCASSPTGTGALNQPQHFGDGTRLSIL.

This chain joins TRBV10-3 and TRBJ2-3, with D possibly TRBD2 on 6 matching bases. Germline V gives CDR1 ENHRY, CDR2 SYGVKD. V was clipped by 2 bases and J by 1 base, with 13 bases between them. The CDR3 is 16 amino acids. CDR3 in amino acids: CAISEPTGVGTDTQYF. CDR3 nucleotides: TGTGCCATCAGTGAGCCTACGGGAGTGGGCACAGATACGCAGTATTTT.

This clonotype was seen a handful of times. The rearrangement joins TRBV3-1 to TRBJ2-1; no clear D. This CDR3 contains 15 residues. Trimming left V 2 bases short and J 6 bases short, with 14 bases between. Germline loops: CDR1 LGHDT, CDR2 YNNKEL (reference sequence). This CDR3 is CASSQKLSMSNEQFF. The CDR3 DNA reads TGTGCCAGCAGCCAAAAGTTGTCGATGAGCAATGAGCAGTTCTTC.